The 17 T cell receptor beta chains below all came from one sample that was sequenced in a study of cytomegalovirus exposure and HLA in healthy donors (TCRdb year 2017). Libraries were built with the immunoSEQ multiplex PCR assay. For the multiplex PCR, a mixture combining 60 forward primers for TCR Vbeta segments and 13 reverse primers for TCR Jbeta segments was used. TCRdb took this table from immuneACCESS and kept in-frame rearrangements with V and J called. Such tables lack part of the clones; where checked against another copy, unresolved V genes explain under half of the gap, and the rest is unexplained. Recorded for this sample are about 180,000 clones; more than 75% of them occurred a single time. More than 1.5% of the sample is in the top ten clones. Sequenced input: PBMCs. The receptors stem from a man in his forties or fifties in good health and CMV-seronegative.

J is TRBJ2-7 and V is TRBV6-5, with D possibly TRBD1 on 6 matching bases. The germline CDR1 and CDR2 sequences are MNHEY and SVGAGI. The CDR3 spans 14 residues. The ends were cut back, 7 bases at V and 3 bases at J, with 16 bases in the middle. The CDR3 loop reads CASTTTGPVYEQYF. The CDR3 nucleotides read TGTGCCAGCACCACCACAGGGCCCGTCTACGAGCAGTACTTC.

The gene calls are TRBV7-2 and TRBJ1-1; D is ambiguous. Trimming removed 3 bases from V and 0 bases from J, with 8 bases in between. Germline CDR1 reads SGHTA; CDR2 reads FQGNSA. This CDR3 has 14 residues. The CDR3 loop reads CASSFGSMNTEAFF. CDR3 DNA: TGTGCCAGCAGCTTCGGGTCAATGAACACTGAAGCTTTCTTT. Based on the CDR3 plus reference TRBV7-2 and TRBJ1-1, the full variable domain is GAGVSQSPSNKVTEKGKDVELRCDPISGHTALYWYRQSLGQGLEFLIYFQGNSAPDKSGLPSDRFSAERTGGSVSTLTIQRTQQEDSAVYLCASSFGSMNTEAFFGQGTRLTVV.

CDR3 DNA: TGTGCCAGCAGCACGGGACAGGGAACCTACGAGCAGTACTTC. Its protein is CASSTGQGTYEQYF. The J gene is TRBJ2-7, the V gene TRBV28; 9 nucleotides align to TRBD1. V was pared by 6 bases and J by 2 bases, with 5 bases of the junction left unmatched. CDR3 length: 14 residues. Germline V lookup: CDR1 MDHEN, CDR2 SYDVKM.

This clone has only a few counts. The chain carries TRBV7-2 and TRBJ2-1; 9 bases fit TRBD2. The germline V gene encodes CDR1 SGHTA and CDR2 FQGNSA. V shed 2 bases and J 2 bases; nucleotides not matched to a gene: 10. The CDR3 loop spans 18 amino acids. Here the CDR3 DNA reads TGTGCCAGCAGCTTAAGCCTAGCGGGGATGAACACCTACAATGAGCAGTTCTTC. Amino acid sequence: CASSLSLAGMNTYNEQFF.

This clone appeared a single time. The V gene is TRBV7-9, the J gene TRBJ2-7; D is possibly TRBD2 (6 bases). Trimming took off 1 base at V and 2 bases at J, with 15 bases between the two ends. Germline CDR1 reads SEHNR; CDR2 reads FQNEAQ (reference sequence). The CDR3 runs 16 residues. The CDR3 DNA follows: TGTGCCAGCAGCTTAGAACCCGGGACTTTCGCCTACGAGCAGTACTTC. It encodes CASSLEPGTFAYEQYF.

In DNA form, the CDR3 reads TGTGCCAGCAGCTTAGGGACTAGCGGGAGTGGTGATACGCAGTATTTT. As protein: CASSLGTSGSGDTQYF. The chain is built from TRBV7-2 and TRBJ2-3; 13 bases map to TRBD2. Germline CDR1 is SGHTA and CDR2 is FQGNSA. The CDR3 consists of 16 residues. The J segment lost 6 bases and the V segment lost 1 base, leaving 4 bases of the junction unmatched.

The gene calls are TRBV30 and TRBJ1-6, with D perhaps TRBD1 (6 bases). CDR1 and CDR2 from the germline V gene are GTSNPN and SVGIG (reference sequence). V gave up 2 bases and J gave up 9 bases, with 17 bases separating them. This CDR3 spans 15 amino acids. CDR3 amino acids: CAWSSAGVLFSPLHF. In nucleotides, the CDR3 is TGTGCCTGGAGTAGTGCAGGGGTTTTATTTTCACCCCTCCACTTT.

The CDR3 reads CSVGGEGYSNQPQHF. CDR3 nucleotide sequence: TGCAGCGTGGGGGGGGAGGGCTATAGCAATCAGCCCCAGCATTTT. The J gene is TRBJ1-5, the V gene TRBV29-1; tentatively, D is TRBD1 (5 bases). V gave up 6 bases and J gave up 0 bases, with 15 bases separating them. Germline V CDR1 and CDR2: SQVTM, ANQGSEA. This CDR3 region has 15 residues. The full variable domain, with the rest looked up from reference TRBV29-1 and TRBJ1-5, is SAVISQKPSRDICQRGTSLTIQCQVDSQVTMMFWYRQQPGQSLTLIATANQGSEATYESGFVIDKFPISRPNLTFSTLTVSNMSPEDSSIYLCSVGGEGYSNQPQHFGDGTRLSIL.

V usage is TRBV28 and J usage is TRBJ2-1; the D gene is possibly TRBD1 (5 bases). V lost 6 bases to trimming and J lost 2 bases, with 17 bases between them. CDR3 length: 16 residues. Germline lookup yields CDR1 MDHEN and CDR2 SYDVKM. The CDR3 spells CASRYLTGLPYNEQFF. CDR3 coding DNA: TGTGCCAGCAGATATTTAACAGGTCTTCCCTACAATGAGCAGTTCTTC.

In DNA, the CDR3 is TGTGCCAGTATCCGATGGGGCAGGGGCTACGAGCAGTACTTC. Encoded protein: CASIRWGRGYEQYF. The rearrangement links TRBV28 to TRBJ2-7, with D possibly being TRBD1 (6 bases). Germline V lookup: CDR1 MDHEN, CDR2 SYDVKM. V lost 9 bases, J lost 3 bases, and 18 bases lay in between. This CDR3 comprises 14 residues.

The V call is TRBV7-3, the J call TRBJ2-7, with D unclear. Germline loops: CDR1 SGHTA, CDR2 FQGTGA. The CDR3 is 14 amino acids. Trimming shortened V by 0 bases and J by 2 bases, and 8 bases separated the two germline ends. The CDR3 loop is CASSLTYRTYEQYF. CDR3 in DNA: TGTGCCAGCAGCTTAACGTACAGAACCTACGAGCAGTACTTC.

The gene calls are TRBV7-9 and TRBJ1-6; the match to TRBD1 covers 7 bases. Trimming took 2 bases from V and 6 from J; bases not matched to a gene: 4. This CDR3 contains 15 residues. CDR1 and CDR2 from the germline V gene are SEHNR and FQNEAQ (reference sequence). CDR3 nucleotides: TGTGCCAGCAGCTTACTGGGACAGACTAATTCACCCCTCCACTTT. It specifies CASSLLGQTNSPLHF. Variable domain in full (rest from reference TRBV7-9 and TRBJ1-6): DTGVSQNPRHKITKRGQNVTFRCDPISEHNRLYWYRQTLGQGPEFLTYFQNEAQLEKSRLLSDRFSAERPKGSFSTLEIQRTEQGDSAMYLCASSLLGQTNSPLHFGNGTRLTVT.

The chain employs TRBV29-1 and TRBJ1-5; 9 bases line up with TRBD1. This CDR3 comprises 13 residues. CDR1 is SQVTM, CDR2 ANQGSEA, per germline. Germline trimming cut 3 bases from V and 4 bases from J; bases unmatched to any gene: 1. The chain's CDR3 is CSVETGGNQPQHF. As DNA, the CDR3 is TGCAGCGTTGAGACAGGGGGTAATCAGCCCCAGCATTTT.

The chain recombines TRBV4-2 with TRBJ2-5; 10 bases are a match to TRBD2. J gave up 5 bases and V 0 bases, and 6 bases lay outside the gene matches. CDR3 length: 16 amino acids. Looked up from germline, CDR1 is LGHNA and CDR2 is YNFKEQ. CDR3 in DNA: TGTGCCAGCAGCCAAGATCTAGCGGGAGCTCGGGAGACCCAGTACTTC. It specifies CASSQDLAGARETQYF.

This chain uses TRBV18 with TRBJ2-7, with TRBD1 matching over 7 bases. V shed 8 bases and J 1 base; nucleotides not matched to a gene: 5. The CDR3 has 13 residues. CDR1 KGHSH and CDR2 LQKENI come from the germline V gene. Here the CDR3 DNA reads TGTGCCAGCGAACAGGGACAGTCCTACGAGCAGTACTTC. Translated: CASEQGQSYEQYF.

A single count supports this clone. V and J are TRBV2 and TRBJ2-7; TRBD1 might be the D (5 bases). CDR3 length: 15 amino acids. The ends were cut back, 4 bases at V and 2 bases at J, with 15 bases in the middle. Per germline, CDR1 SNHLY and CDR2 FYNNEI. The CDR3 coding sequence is TGTGCCAGCAGTGGGGGCTACGAAGCGCCCTACGAGCAGTACTTC. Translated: CASSGGYEAPYEQYF. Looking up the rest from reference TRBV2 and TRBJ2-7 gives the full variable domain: EPEVTQTPSHQVTQMGQEVILRCVPISNHLYFYWYRQILGQKVEFLVSFYNNEISEKSEIFDDQFSVERPDGSNFTLKIRSTKLEDSAMYFCASSGGYEAPYEQYFGPGTRLTVT.

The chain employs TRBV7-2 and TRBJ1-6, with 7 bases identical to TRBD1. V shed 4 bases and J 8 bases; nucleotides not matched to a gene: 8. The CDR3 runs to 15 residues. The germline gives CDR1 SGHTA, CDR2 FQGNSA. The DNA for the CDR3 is TGTGCCAGCAGCTCAGGGGACAGCATATATTCACCCCTCCACTTT. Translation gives CASSSGDSIYSPLHF.